This TCR beta chain came from a study of CD8 T cells in ankylosing spondylitis. Study conclusions and caveats: As reported, disease-linked clones showed significant enrichment in matched ankylosing spondylitis synovial fluid. Seemingly distinctive of ankylosing spondylitis blood was a TCR beta motif formed by eight highly homologous variants.

For this clonotype: What it recognizes is unknown.

Making use of molecular barcodes, quantitative 5'-RACE generated TCR beta libraries. TCRdb re-analysed the 5' RACE reads in MiXCR, keeping a single row per CDR3 protein. The table shows approximately 260,000 distinct CDR3 sequences, with about 9.1% occurring only once. Trimming took off 4 bases at V and 3 bases at J, with 7 bases between the two ends. Germline loops: CDR1 SNHLY, CDR2 FYNNEI. There are 13 residues in the CDR3. The V call is TRBV2, the J call TRBJ1-5; D is unclear. The specimen was blood, either unsorted or a sorted T cell fraction (not recorded which). This clonotype originated in a male donor with ankylosing spondylitis or in good health (not recorded which). Here the CDR3 DNA reads TGTGCCAGCAGTGGGTCAGTCAATCAGCCCCAGCATTTT. Encoded protein: CASSGSVNQPQHF.